This TCR beta chain originates from a study of T cells in Graves' hyperthyroidism and ophthalmopathy (dated 2019 in TCRdb). General notes on the study: Peripheral blood was sampled at the time of initial diagnosis, prior to any treatment. A discovery cohort of roughly 96 patients, roughly 43 with Graves' ophthalmopathy and approximately 57 with stable Graves' hyperthyroidism, was used to find distinguishing TCR V-J signatures. An independent validation cohort of around 19 hyperthyroidism patients and 17 patients who later progressed to ophthalmopathy tested prospective prediction of ophthalmopathy. The paper reports TCR Vbeta CDR3 sequencing of 140 or so peripheral blood samples: fewer than 50 ophthalmopathy, under 80 hyperthyroidism and approximately 17 progressor patients. The 95 to 100 discovery patients were randomly divided into training and test sets at a 7:3 ratio. The study also compared thyroid tissue and blood T-cell repertoires from five or six Graves' hyperthyroidism patients. Once sampling was done, hyperthyroidism patients were given methimazole at a starting dose of 30 mg daily, whereas ophthalmopathy patients were given high-dose intravenous methylprednisolone. Summary of the overall study and its limitations: During validation, the model predicted progression to ophthalmopathy a median of about 6.3 months ahead of onset, with almost 71% sensitivity and around 72% specificity. Most expanded thyroid clonotypes (frequency above 0.001) were also detected in blood, suggesting blood repertoires may reflect thyroid immune responses. Sample size was not statistically predetermined, and blinding of investigators to group allocation was not performed. Ophthalmopathy was separated from stable hyperthyroidism by a 13 V-J signature model, with about 86% sensitivity and about 81% specificity obtained in cross-validation and 80%/75% obtained in testing.

Only a few counts were recorded for this clonotype. Which antigen it targets is not known. It has no much larger one-base neighbor in the sample; base qualities were not kept. Stable Graves' hyperthyroidism was defined as the absence of progression to ophthalmopathy over 18 months of follow-up. Hyperthyroidism patients were aged 18 to 65 years and newly diagnosed, with disease duration of less than 2 months. The study excluded patients with uncontrolled infections, other autoimmune diseases, pregnancy or lactation. Clinical symptoms, serum thyroxine and TRAb, thyroid ultrasound, and orbital computed tomography formed the basis for the diagnoses. Ficoll-Paque density gradient centrifugation was used to isolate PBMCs from approximately 11 ml of fresh peripheral blood. Total RNA was extracted using Trizol reagent, and RNA quality was assessed on an Agilent 2100 Bioanalyzer. The TCR beta CDR3 regions were amplified from RNA transcripts. A first-round RT-PCR of the TCR CDR3 used the HTBI primer set with the Qiagen OneStep RT-PCR kit. Libraries were constructed in a second round of multiplex PCR, after which size selection and purification were performed. Sequencing of the libraries was done on an Illumina HiSeq2000 using paired-end 100 bp reads. On the authors' methods: SOAPnuke was used to process the raw data, throwing out any read that contained adapters or uncalled bases, had a mean Phred below 15, or lacked an exact constant-primer or identifier match. COPE v1.2.5 was used to merge the high-quality paired reads, and each unique nucleotide sequence was defined as a clonotype. Clonotypes were aligned to IMGT TRBV, TRBD and TRBJ reference segments using MiTCR v1.1. The analysis was restricted to V-J combinations with a frequency above 0.0001, which together covered just over 98% of the repertoires. A TCS score was defined as the ratio of F50 (clonal expansion) to E x V (chaos), with BLOSUM62-based TCRdist applied between CDR3 peptides within each V-J. Welch's t-statistics and random forest reduced just over 500 V-J features to 13, which were used in a naive Bayes classifier (R e1071). Through fastp at Q25 and MiXCR, TCRdb rebuilt clones from the public reads, retaining in-frame beta chains. Identical CDR3 protein sequences are pooled into one entry, listed with their most common genes and DNA. These V and J calls originate from TCRdb's pipeline instead of the authors' own analysis. For this sample the table gives 550,000 to 800,000 distinct CDR3 sequences, of which roughly 17% were detected only once. Under 8.5% of the sample is in the top ten clones.

The germline V gene gives CDR1 as KGHDR and CDR2 as SFDVKD. A distance of 9 bases separates the germline ends of V and J, which lose 0 bases and 13 bases respectively. From the cysteine through the phenylalanine, the CDR3 covers 12 amino acids. The kept DNA is CDR3 alone, 36 bases in frame from the first base. The sequenced sample was blood. The receptor comes from a young man with Graves' hyperthyroidism. The chain is encoded by TRBV24-1 joined to TRBJ2-1, with the D segment identity uncertain. The CDR3: CATSDLPETQFF. Read as DNA, the sequence is TGTGCCACCAGTGATTTGCCGGAAACCCAGTTCTTC.